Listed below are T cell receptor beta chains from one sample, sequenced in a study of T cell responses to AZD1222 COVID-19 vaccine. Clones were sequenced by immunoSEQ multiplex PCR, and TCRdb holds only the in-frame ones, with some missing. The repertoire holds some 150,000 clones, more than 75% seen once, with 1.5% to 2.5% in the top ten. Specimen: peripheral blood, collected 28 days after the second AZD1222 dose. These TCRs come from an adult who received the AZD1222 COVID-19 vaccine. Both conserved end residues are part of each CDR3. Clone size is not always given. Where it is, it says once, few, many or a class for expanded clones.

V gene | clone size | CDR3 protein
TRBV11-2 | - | CASSLVGQMGVYEQYF
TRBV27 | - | CASTRGQGAYEQYF
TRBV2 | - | CASSPLAGGYNEQFF
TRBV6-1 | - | CASSEAWDLYGYTF
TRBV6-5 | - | CASSYLTTENYGYTF
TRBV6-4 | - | CASSDRGRGNEQFF
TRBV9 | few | CASSGTGSGGEQYF
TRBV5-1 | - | CASSPTGNYGYTF
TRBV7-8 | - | CASSTRSRGEQYF
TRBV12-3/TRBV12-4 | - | CASSPSQERELFF
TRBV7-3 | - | CASSLSLNNEQFF
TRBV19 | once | CASRVAELNNYGYTF
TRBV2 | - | CASRDTTIPNEKLFF
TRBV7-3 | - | CASSLGGTVLTDTQYF
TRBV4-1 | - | CASSQVLQGTGLLTQYF